The next 20 T cell receptor beta chains were all read from a single sample in a study of blood T cell repertoires in COVID-19 (TCRdb year 2020). Libraries came from the immunoSEQ multiplex PCR assay. The clones in this table, taken by TCRdb from immuneACCESS, are in-frame only. Not every clone is retained; where verified, under half of the shortfall comes from an unresolved V gene, and the cause of the rest is unknown. The sample contains approximately 93,000 clones, about 90% of them found a single time. The ten most abundant clones make up about 1.2% of the sample. Sequenced: peripheral blood. The receptors were sampled from a human donor in a cohort sampled during active COVID-19.

The rearrangement links TRBV19 to TRBJ1-6; 9 nucleotides line up with TRBD1. CDR1 is LNHDA, CDR2 SQIVND, per germline (reference sequence). CDR3 size: 15 residues. V lost 4 bases to trimming and J lost 7 bases; unmatched junction nucleotides: 5. The CDR3 sequence: CASSTRTGVNSPLHF. CDR3 DNA sequence: TGTGCCAGTAGTACAAGGACAGGGGTAAATTCACCCCTCCACTTT.

This clone was seen more than once but under ten times. Here the CDR3 DNA reads TGTGCCTGGAGTTCGGGACAGGGGGTAACATCACCCCTCCACTTT. Its translation is CAWSSGQGVTSPLHF. The gene calls are TRBV30 and TRBJ1-6, with 11 bases that match TRBD1. Germline CDR1 GTSNPN, CDR2 SVGIG (reference sequence). V lost 2 bases to trimming and J lost 10 bases; unmatched junction nucleotides: 7. CDR3 length: 15 residues.

V and J are TRBV7-3 and TRBJ2-7; 7 bases fit TRBD1. The germline V gene encodes CDR1 SGHTA and CDR2 FQGTGA. The CDR3 has 17 amino acids. V lost 0 bases, J lost 5 bases, and 13 bases stayed unmatched. In DNA, the CDR3 is TGTGCCAGCAGCTTAACCAACCTGAGGGTAGGGGGCAACGAGCAGTACTTC. It is translated as CASSLTNLRVGGNEQYF.

The J gene is TRBJ2-2, the V gene TRBV23-1; no clear D. TRBV23-1 is noted as an ORF with a role that remains uncertain. V was cut by 2 bases and J by 1 base, with 17 bases left in between. This CDR3 region has 18 residues. This chain's CDR3 is CASSQMHRCGRNTGELFF. DNA for the CDR3: TGCGCCAGCAGTCAAATGCACCGTTGTGGCAGGAACACCGGGGAGCTGTTTTTT.

This clone appeared a single time. This rearrangement joins TRBV5-1 to TRBJ2-3; the D gene is possibly TRBD1 (5 bases). The V end was cut by 4 bases, the J end by 4 bases, with 13 bases between. This CDR3 contains 14 residues. CDR1 and CDR2 from the germline V gene are SGHRS and YFSETQ. The CDR3 DNA is TGCGCCAGCAGCCCCAATACAGGCGCAGATACGCAGTATTTT. Protein: CASSPNTGADTQYF.

This chain links TRBV4-2 with TRBJ1-4; 7 positions agree with TRBD1. V lost 4 bases, J lost 7 bases, and 6 bases stayed unmatched. Germline V lookup: CDR1 LGHNA, CDR2 YNFKEQ. The CDR3 is 14 residues long. Here the CDR3 DNA reads TGTGCCAGCAGCCTGGGACAGTCGGGTGAAAAACTGTTTTTT. Its translation: CASSLGQSGEKLFF.

The genes are TRBV11-2 and TRBJ2-1; no reliable D call. V lost 2 bases to trimming and J lost 9 bases, with 20 bases between them. The CDR3 length is 16 residues. Germline loops: CDR1 SGHAT, CDR2 FQNNGV. The CDR3 protein is CASSLRRLATLGEQFF. DNA of the CDR3: TGTGCCAGCAGCTTACGAAGACTCGCAACTTTGGGTGAGCAGTTCTTC.

The rearrangement links TRBV2 to TRBJ2-7; TRBD1 matches at 9 bases. The CDR3 runs 12 residues. Germline V gene sequence: CDR1 SNHLY, CDR2 FYNNEI. J lost 7 bases, V lost 7 bases, and 5 bases had no gene match. The CDR3 DNA is TGTGCCAGCACGGACAGGGGTAATGAGCAGTACTTC. It encodes CASTDRGNEQYF.

This clone appeared a few times. The rearrangement joins TRBV24-1 to TRBJ2-5, with a tentative D call TRBD2 (7 bases). Germline V gene data show CDR1 as KGHDR and CDR2 as SFDVKD. V was cut by 2 bases and J by 7 bases, with 19 bases left in between. CDR3 size: 16 residues. In nucleotides, the CDR3 is TGTGCCACCAGTGATTCGAGGGGGACTATAGGAGGGACCCAGTACTTC. As protein: CATSDSRGTIGGTQYF.

The rearrangement uses TRBV4-1 and TRBJ2-7, with D possibly matching TRBD2 (6 bases). The CDR3 loop spans 15 amino acids. V gave up 7 bases and J gave up 4 bases, with 20 bases separating them. CDR1 is MGHRA and CDR2 is YSYEKL in the germline V gene. CDR3 loop: CASTLLWGGGYEQYF. As DNA, the CDR3 is TGCGCCAGCACCCTCCTATGGGGAGGCGGTTACGAGCAGTACTTC.

The rearrangement joins TRBV9 to TRBJ2-3, with D possibly matching TRBD1 (6 bases). Germline CDR1 reads SGDLS; CDR2 reads YYNGEE. V gave up 4 bases and J gave up 4 bases, with 10 bases separating them. The CDR3 consists of 13 residues. The CDR3 DNA is TGTGCCAGCAGCCCTCACAGGGCAGATACGCAGTATTTT. This gives the protein CASSPHRADTQYF. The entire variable domain, with the rest obtained from reference TRBV9 and TRBJ2-3, is as follows: DSGVTQTPKHLITATGQRVTLRCSPRSGDLSVYWYQQSLDQGLQFLIQYYNGEERAKGNILERFSAQQFPDLHSELNLSSLELGDSALYFCASSPHRADTQYFGPGTRLTVL.

The chain carries TRBV7-3 and TRBJ1-1; TRBD1 matches 9 bases. The CDR3 runs to 17 residues. CDR1 and CDR2 (germline): SGHTA, FQGTGA. The V segment lost 5 bases and the J segment 1 base; nucleotides outside the gene matches: 11. CDR3 in amino acids: CASSITGGDFRNTEAFF. Here the CDR3 DNA reads TGTGCCAGCAGCATTACAGGGGGCGACTTTAGGAACACTGAAGCTTTCTTT.

This chain joins TRBV5-1 and TRBJ1-1, with D perhaps matching TRBD1 (5 bases). The CDR3 contains 17 residues. Germline assignment: CDR1 SGHRS and CDR2 YFSETQ. V was shortened by 2 bases and J by 0 bases, with 17 bases between the two germline ends. The CDR3 DNA reads TGCGCCAGCAGCTTATTTCCAAACGGGGGAATGAACACTGAAGCTTTCTTT. It is translated as CASSLFPNGGMNTEAFF.

This chain links TRBV5-1 with TRBJ2-6; tentative D call: TRBD2 (6 bases). Germline V gene data show CDR1 as SGHRS and CDR2 as YFSETQ. The V gene lost 0 bases and the J gene lost 4 bases, with 11 bases spanning the gap. This CDR3 contains 16 residues. This chain's CDR3 is CASSLDGGPGANVLTF. CDR3 in DNA: TGCGCCAGCAGCTTGGACGGGGGTCCCGGGGCCAACGTCCTGACTTTC.

This clone was seen a single time. The chain links TRBV7-2 to TRBJ2-3; 10 bases fit TRBD2. CDR3 length equals 16 residues. In germline, CDR1 is SGHTA, CDR2 FQGNSA. The V and J ends lost 0 bases and 3 bases, in that order; junction bases with no gene match: 3. The CDR3 DNA is TGTGCCAGCAGCTTAGCCGGGACTAGCGCTACAGATACGCAGTATTTT. Protein sequence: CASSLAGTSATDTQYF.

The chain is built from TRBV30 and TRBJ1-3; D gene ambiguous. CDR3 length equals 13 residues. The V and J ends lost 1 base and 0 bases respectively, with 4 bases between them. Germline lookup yields CDR1 GTSNPN and CDR2 SVGIG (reference sequence). The CDR3 DNA sequence: TGTGCCTGGAGTGCCCTCTCTGGAAACACCATATATTTT. Translation: CAWSALSGNTIYF.

The chain recombines TRBV11-2 with TRBJ1-1, with D unresolved. Trimming left V 3 bases short and J 0 bases short, with 8 bases between. The germline gives CDR1 SGHAT, CDR2 FQNNGV. CDR3 length: 14 residues. The CDR3 DNA sequence: TGTGCCAGCAGCTTGGACTCTGTGAACACTGAAGCTTTCTTT. The encoded protein is CASSLDSVNTEAFF.

The chain joins TRBV7-8 to TRBJ2-5; D might be TRBD2 (6 bases). CDR1 is SGHVS, CDR2 FQNEAQ, per germline. The CDR3 sequence is 15 residues long. Trimming pared 5 bases from V and 4 bases from J, leaving 17 bases between. CDR3 DNA: TGTGCCAGCAGCCCATCAAGGGGAGGAGGAGAGACCCAGTACTTC. Protein sequence: CASSPSRGGGETQYF.

A single count supports this clone. V is TRBV7-8 and J is TRBJ2-2; D is undetermined. Between the trimmed V and J ends, which lost 4 bases and 6 bases, there was a span of 9 bases. The CDR3 extends over 13 amino acids. Germline assignment: CDR1 SGHVS and CDR2 FQNEAQ. CDR3 DNA sequence: TGTGCCAGCAGCTCACTACCGGCCGGGGAGCTGTTTTTT. Its translation: CASSSLPAGELFF.

The chain has TRBV19 and TRBJ2-7, with TRBD2 matching 7 bases. The V gene's germline CDR1 is LNHDA and CDR2 SQIVND (reference sequence). Germline trimming cut 2 bases from V and 2 bases from J; bases unmatched to any gene: 9. The CDR3 has 16 residues. The CDR3 loop is CASSIRLATSAYEQYF. CDR3 in DNA: TGTGCCAGTAGTATACGACTAGCCACGTCGGCCTACGAGCAGTACTTC.